Following are 8 T cell receptor beta chains from one sample sequenced in a study of T cells in narcolepsy. Clones were sequenced by immunoSEQ multiplex PCR, and TCRdb holds only the in-frame ones, with some missing. Of some 30,000 clones in the sample, around 79% were seen once. The material sequenced was CD45RA- memory CD4+ T cells from PBMCs. The origin of the receptors is a human donor with narcolepsy.

The rearrangement links TRBV19 to TRBJ2-1; no clear D. The germline V gene has CDR1 LNHDA and CDR2 SQIVND (reference sequence). V was trimmed by 2 bases and J by 8 bases, leaving 16 bases between them. The CDR3 loop spans 15 amino acids. The CDR3 loop is CASSIFLLFGDEQFF. Here the CDR3 DNA reads TGTGCCAGTAGTATATTTCTTCTGTTTGGAGATGAGCAGTTCTTC.

The chain carries TRBV4-3 and TRBJ2-7; D unresolved. Germline V CDR1 and CDR2: LGHNA, YSLEER. The CDR3 extends over 15 amino acids. The V end lost 3 bases, the J end lost 2 bases, and 14 bases lay between the germline ends. DNA of the CDR3: TGCGCCAGCAGCCAGGCTGCTCTGGGGACCTACGAGCAGTACTTC. Translated: CASSQAALGTYEQYF.

This rearrangement joins TRBV4-1 to TRBJ2-1, with TRBD2 matching 7 bases. The V segment lost 0 bases and the J segment 8 bases; nucleotides outside the gene matches: 13. CDR1 is MGHRA and CDR2 is YSYEKL in the germline V gene. The CDR3 is made up of 17 amino acids. CDR3 amino acids: CASSQDSAAGENDEQFF. The DNA for the CDR3 is TGCGCCAGCAGCCAAGATAGTGCCGCGGGAGAGAATGATGAGCAGTTCTTC.

V is TRBV14 and J is TRBJ2-5; a weak D match, TRBD1 (7 bases). Germline CDR1 and CDR2: SGHDN and FVKESK. This CDR3 comprises 13 residues. V was clipped by 3 bases and J by 9 bases, with 14 bases between them. CDR3 sequence: CASSQGLQGAQYF. The CDR3, as DNA: TGTGCCAGCAGCCAGGGACTGCAGGGGGCCCAGTACTTC. The whole variable domain, filled in from reference TRBV14 and TRBJ2-5, reads EAGVTQFPSHSVIEKGQTVTLRCDPISGHDNLYWYRRVMGKEIKFLLHFVKESKQDESGMPNNRFLAERTGGTYSTLKVQPAELEDSGVYFCASSQGLQGAQYFGPGTRLLVL.

In DNA, the CDR3 is TGCAGTGTCCTTTGGAATGAGCAGTTCTTC. Protein sequence: CSVLWNEQFF. V gene TRBV20-1 combines with J gene TRBJ2-1, with D uncertain. The CDR3 has 10 residues. Germline CDR1 is DFQATT and CDR2 is SNEGSKA (reference sequence). V was cut by 7 bases and J by 7 bases, with 8 bases left in between.

This clone turned up a few times. The chain links TRBV19 to TRBJ2-2, with no clear D. The germline V and J ends were trimmed by 8 bases and 4 bases, with 23 bases remaining between them. The CDR3 runs 17 residues. From germline, CDR1 is LNHDA and CDR2 SQIVND (reference sequence). This CDR3 is CASGPTPPAPSTGELFF. The CDR3 DNA sequence: TGTGCCAGTGGACCAACCCCCCCGGCCCCAAGCACCGGGGAGCTGTTTTTT.

The chain is built from TRBV7-9 and TRBJ2-5, with D perhaps TRBD1 (8 bases). Per the germline V gene, CDR1 is SEHNR and CDR2 is FQNEAQ (reference sequence). This CDR3 region has 17 residues. Deletions cut 5 bases from V and 11 bases from J, with 30 bases between. CDR3 sequence (DNA): TGTGCCAGCAGCACGGACCAAACTACAGGGGGGGCCTGGGAGCAGTACTTC. It is translated as CASSTDQTTGGAWEQYF.

The chain employs TRBV18 and TRBJ1-1; no reliable D call. Germline V gene data show CDR1 as KGHSH and CDR2 as LQKENI. V dropped 3 bases and J dropped 1 base, with 12 bases sitting between them. This CDR3 is 15 amino acids long. The CDR3: CASSPSAAWNTEAFF. In DNA, the CDR3 is TGTGCCAGCTCACCTTCGGCAGCATGGAACACTGAAGCTTTCTTT.